Listed below are T cell receptor beta chains from one sample, sequenced in a study of shared clonotypes between healthy human individuals. This table comes from immunoSEQ multiplex PCR, and its TCRdb copy is limited to in-frame clones, with some not included. Here the sample spans roughly 1,500,000 clones, 98% being singletons. Sequencing was carried out using naive CD4+ T cells sorted from blood. Receptors originate from a man younger than 40 in good health. The conserved cysteine and the conserved F or W are not part of the CDR3 here. D genes are given only for firm matches.

V gene	D gene	J gene	CDR3 protein
TRBV28	NA	TRBJ1-3	ASSFTAGTGNTIY
TRBV27	NA	TRBJ1-5	ASSLSIYTDTQH
TRBV27	NA	TRBJ2-7	ASSSRLGRQYEQY
TRBV28	TRBD1	TRBJ1-5	ASSSGQGNQPQH
TRBV7-2	NA	TRBJ2-5	ASSLSRSWGARMETQY
TRBV18	NA	TRBJ2-2	ASSPRGPPGELF
TRBV28	TRBD1	TRBJ1-5	ASSRGQATSQPQH
TRBV25-1	NA	TRBJ2-7	ASSDLVEQY
TRBV4-3	NA	TRBJ2-2	ASSQEGRMRGELF
TRBV28	TRBD1	TRBJ2-7	ASRPGTVYEQY
TRBV29-1	TRBD1	TRBJ2-7	SGQGPYEQY
TRBV7-4	NA	TRBJ2-3	ASRLSLGPPSPLCWGGTQY
TRBV6-5	TRBD1	TRBJ2-7	ASSRDRGSYEQY
TRBV7-6	TRBD2	TRBJ2-1	ASSNPGLAGANNEQF